This T cell receptor beta chain stems from a study of blood T cell repertoires in COVID-19. At the level of the study: Collection of acute and convalescent COVID-19 samples took place in the United States, Italy and Spain. Sample material is recorded as cDNA or gDNA derived from T cells, B-cell-depleted T cells, or PBMCs.

V trimming: 2 bases; J trimming: 3 bases; junction bases outside the gene matches: 8. The CDR3 contains 17 residues. Germline lookup yields CDR1 SEHNR and CDR2 FQNEAQ (reference sequence). Source study methods: Nucleated cell counts were estimated from reference gene primer amplification. The table came from immunoSEQ multiplex PCR; TCRdb's copy has only in-frame clones and leaves some out. The V and J calls and clone size were taken over from that table, and D and trimming were inferred from the DNA. This table holds tens of thousands of clones, over 85% found once. The V and J genes are TRBV7-9 and TRBJ2-5; 11 bases map to TRBD2. The sequence derives from a woman aged 80 or over with acute or convalescent COVID-19. The source material was peripheral blood. The chain's CDR3 is CASSLSMTSGDEETQYF. CDR3 DNA sequence: TGTGCCAGCAGCTTATCGATGACTAGCGGGGATGAAGAGACCCAGTACTTC.